One TCR beta chain is described in this entry. Its antigen is not known. Per individual, the PBMC samples numbered at least one pre-ART and at least two post-ART. Specimens held about 0.9-11 million cryopreserved PBMC prior to DNA extraction. This sample is part of a study of long-term antiretroviral therapy in people with HIV. General observations from the study: Relative to transplant donor controls, diversity remained lower despite increasing after ART. Dating from the mid-2000s to the late 2010s, the blood was possibly obtained under older ART regimens.

This was the immunoSEQ v3.0 assay at survey level. The method was immunoSEQ multiplex PCR; TCRdb's version includes in-frame clones alone and lacks a portion of them. The sample shows approximately 35,000 clones, 70% to 90% of them seen only once. In germline, CDR1 is SGHNT, CDR2 YYREEE (reference sequence). V lost 1 base and J lost 7, with 15 bases in between. This CDR3 has 14 amino acids. The TCR sequence derives from a man aged 18 to 30 with HIV. The input for sequencing was unsorted PBMCs, taken 2.2 years after starting antiretroviral therapy. V is TRBV5-4 and J is TRBJ2-7; D not resolved. CDR3 nucleotides: TGTGCCAGCAGCTTGCAGGCCTCCTCGGTGGAGCAGTACTTC. Residues: CASSLQASSVEQYF.